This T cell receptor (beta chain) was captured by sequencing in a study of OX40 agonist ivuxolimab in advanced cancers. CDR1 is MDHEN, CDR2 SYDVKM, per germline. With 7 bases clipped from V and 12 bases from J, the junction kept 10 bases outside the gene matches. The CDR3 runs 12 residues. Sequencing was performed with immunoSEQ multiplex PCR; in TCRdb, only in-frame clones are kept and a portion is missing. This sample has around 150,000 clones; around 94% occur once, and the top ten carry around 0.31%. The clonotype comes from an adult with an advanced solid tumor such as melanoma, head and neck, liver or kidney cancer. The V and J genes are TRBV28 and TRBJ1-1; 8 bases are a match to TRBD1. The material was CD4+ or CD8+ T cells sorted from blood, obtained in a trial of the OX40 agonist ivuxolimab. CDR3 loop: CASTLNRDRSFF. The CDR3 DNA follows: TGTGCCAGCACCTTAAACCGGGACAGGTCTTTCTTT. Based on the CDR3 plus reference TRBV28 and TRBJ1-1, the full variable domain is DVKVTQSSRYLVKRTGEKVFLECVQDMDHENMFWYRQDPGLGLRLIYFSYDVKMKEKGDIPEGYSVSREKKERFSLILESASTNQTSMYLCASTLNRDRSFFGQGTRLTVV.